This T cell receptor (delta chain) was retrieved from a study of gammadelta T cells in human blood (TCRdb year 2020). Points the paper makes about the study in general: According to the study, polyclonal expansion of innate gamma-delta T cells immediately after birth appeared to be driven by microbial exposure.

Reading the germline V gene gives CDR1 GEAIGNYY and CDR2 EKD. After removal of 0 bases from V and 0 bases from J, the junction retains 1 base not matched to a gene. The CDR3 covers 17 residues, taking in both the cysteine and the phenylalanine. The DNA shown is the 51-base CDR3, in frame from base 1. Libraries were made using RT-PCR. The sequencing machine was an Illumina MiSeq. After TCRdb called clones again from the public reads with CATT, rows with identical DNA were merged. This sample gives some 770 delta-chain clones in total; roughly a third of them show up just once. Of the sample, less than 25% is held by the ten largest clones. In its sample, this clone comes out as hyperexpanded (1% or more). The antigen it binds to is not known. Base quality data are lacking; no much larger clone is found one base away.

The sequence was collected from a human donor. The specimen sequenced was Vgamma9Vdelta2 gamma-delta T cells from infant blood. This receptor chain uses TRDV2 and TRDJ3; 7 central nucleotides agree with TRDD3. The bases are TGTGCCTGTGACACCTGGGGGAGCTCCTGGGACACCCGACAGATGTTTTTC. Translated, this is CACDTWGSSWDTRQMFF.